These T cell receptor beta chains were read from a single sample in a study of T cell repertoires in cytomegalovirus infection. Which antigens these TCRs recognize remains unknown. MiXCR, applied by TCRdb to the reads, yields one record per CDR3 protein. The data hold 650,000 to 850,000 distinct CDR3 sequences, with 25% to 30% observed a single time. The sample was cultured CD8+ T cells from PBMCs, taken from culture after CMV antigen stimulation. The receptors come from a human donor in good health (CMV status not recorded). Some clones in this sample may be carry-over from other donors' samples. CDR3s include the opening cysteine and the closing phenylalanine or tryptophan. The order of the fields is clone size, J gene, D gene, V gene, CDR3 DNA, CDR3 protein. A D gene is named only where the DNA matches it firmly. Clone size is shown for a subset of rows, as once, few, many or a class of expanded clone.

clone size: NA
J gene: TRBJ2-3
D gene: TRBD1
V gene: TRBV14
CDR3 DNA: TGTGCCAGCAGCCAAGTTACAGGGGTTATATGGGATACGCAGTATTTT
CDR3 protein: CASSQVTGVIWDTQYF

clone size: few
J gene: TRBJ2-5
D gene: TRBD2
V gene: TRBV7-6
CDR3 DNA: TGTGCCAGCAGCCCCTTTGCGGGGGAAAGGAGGGAGACCCAGTACTTC
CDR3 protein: CASSPFAGERRETQYF

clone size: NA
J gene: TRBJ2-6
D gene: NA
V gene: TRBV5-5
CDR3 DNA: TGTGCCAGCAGCACCTCTGGGGTTGGGGCCAACGTCCTGACTTTC
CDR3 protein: CASSTSGVGANVLTF

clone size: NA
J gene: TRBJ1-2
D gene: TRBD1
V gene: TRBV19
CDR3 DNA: TGTGCCAGCAAACAGGGGTGGGGCTACACCTTC
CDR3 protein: CASKQGWGYTF

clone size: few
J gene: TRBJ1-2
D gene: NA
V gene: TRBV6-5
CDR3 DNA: TGTGCCAGCAGTTACGGCGGGGAGGGCTACACCTTC
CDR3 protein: CASSYGGEGYTF

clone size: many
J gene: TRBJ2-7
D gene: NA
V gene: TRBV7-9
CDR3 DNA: TGTGCCAGCAGCTATGGAGCCGAGCAGTACTTC
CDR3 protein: CASSYGAEQYF

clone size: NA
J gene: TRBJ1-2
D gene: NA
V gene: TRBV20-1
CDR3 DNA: TGCAGTGTACCCGGCTATTACACCTTC
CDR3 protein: CSVPGYYTF

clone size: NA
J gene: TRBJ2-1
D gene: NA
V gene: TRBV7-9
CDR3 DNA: TGTGCCAGCAGCTTAGCCAGGGAGGTCAATGAGCAGTTCTTC
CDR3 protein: CASSLAREVNEQFF

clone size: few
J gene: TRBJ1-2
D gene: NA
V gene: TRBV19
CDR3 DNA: TGTGCCAGTAGTATGGACCGCTTAACCTTC
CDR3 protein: CASSMDRLTF

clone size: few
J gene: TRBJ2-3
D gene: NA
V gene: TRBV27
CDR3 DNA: TGTGCCAGCAGTTTGCCCGGACGGCCTACGCAGTATTTT
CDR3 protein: CASSLPGRPTQYF

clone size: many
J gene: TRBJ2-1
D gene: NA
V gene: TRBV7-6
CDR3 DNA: TGTGCCAGCAGCTTCGGGTATAGGGACAATGAGCAGTTCTTC
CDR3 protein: CASSFGYRDNEQFF

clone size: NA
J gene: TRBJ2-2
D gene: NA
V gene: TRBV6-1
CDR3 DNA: TGTGCCAGCATCGACCGTCATAGCACCGGGGAGCTGTTTTTT
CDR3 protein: CASIDRHSTGELFF

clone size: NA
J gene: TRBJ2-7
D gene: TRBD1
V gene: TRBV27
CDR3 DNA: TGTGCCAGCAGCGTCCAGGGGGCGCGTGAGCAGTACTTC
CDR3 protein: CASSVQGAREQYF

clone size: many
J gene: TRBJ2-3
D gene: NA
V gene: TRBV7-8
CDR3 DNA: TGTGCCAGCAGCTTAATAGCCGGGAGCACAGATACGCAGTATTTT
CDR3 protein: CASSLIAGSTDTQYF

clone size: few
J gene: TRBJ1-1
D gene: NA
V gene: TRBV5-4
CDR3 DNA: TGTGCCAGCAGTCACGACGGGGGTAACACTGAAGCTTTCTTT
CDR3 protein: CASSHDGGNTEAFF

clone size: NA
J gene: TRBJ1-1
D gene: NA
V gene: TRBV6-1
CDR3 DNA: TGTGCCAGCAGTGAAGGGTGGAGGACAGATGAAGCTTTCTTT
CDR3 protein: CASSEGWRTDEAFF

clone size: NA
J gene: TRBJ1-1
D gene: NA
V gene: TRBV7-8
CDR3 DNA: TGTGCCAGCAGCCAGTCCGGTGAAGCTTTCTTT
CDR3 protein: CASSQSGEAFF

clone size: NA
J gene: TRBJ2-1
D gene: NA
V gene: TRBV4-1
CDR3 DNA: TGCGCCAGCAGCCAAGATCAGGGTTTGGCCTACAATGAGCAGTTCTTC
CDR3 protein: CASSQDQGLAYNEQFF

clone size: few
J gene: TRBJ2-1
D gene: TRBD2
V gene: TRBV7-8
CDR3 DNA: TGTGCAAGTTATGGGGGGGGTTCCTACAATGAGCAGTTCTTC
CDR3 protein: CASYGGGSYNEQFF

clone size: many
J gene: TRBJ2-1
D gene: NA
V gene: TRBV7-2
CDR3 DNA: TGTGCCAGCAGCTCCAGGAGGGCGGAGAATGAGCAGTTCTTC
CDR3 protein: CASSSRRAENEQFF

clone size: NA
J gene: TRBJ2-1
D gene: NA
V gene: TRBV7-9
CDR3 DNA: TGTGCCAGCAGCTTATCCGTGGGGGGCCCCTACAATGAGCAGTTCTTC
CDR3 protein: CASSLSVGGPYNEQFF

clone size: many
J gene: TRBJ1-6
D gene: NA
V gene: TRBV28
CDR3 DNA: TGTGCCAGCAGACCCGGGTCGGCCAGTGGTTCACCCCTCCACTTT
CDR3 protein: CASRPGSASGSPLHF

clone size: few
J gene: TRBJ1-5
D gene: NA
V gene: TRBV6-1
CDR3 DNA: TGTGCCAGCAGTGATTATCCCCAGCATTTT
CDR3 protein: CASSDYPQHF

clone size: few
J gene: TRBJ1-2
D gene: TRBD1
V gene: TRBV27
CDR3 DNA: TGTGCCAGCAGTGCGCCGGGACAGGGTGTCGGAGGCTACACCTTC
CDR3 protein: CASSAPGQGVGGYTF

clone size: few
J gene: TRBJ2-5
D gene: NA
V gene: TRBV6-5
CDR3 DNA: TGTGCCAGCAGTCAGGGAGAGAAAGAGACCCAGTACTTC
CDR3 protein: CASSQGEKETQYF

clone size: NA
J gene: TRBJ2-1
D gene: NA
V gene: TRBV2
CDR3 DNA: TGTGCCAGCAGTGAGGCTGACAATGAGCAGTTCTTC
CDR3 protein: CASSEADNEQFF

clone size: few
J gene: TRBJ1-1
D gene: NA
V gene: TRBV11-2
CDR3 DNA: TGTGCCAGCAGCCTTCTCGCAAGGGAAGCTTTCTTT
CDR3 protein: CASSLLAREAFF

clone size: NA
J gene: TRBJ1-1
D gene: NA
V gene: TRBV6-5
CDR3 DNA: TGTGCCAGCAGTCGAGCAACAGGCGGAGCGACTGAAGCTTTCTTT
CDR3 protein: CASSRATGGATEAFF

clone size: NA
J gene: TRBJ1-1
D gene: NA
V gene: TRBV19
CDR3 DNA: TGTGCCAGTAGTATAGACTTACAGGGTATGAACACTGAAGCTTTCTTT
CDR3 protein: CASSIDLQGMNTEAFF

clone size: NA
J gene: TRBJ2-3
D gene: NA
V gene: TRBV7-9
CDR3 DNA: TGTGCCAGCAGCTCCAGCGCCCAGCCTAGCACAGATACGCAGTATTTT
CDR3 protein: CASSSSAQPSTDTQYF

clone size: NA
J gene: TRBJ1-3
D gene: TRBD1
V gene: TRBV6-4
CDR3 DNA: TGTGCCAGGAGGGGACAGGGGGCATACCGAAACACCATATATTTT
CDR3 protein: CARRGQGAYRNTIYF

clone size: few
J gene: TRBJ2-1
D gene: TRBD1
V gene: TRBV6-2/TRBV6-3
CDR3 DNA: TGTGCCAGCAGTTACTGGGACAGCTACAATGAGCAGTTCTTC
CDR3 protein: CASSYWDSYNEQFF

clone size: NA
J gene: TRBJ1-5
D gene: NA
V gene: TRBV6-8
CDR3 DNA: TGTGCCAGCATCTGGGCCGGCAGGGAGGCCAATCAGCCCCAGCATTTT
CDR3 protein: CASIWAGREANQPQHF

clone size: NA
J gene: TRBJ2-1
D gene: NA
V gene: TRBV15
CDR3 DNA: TGTGCCACCCGGACCGTATCACATGAGCAGTTCTTC
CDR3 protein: CATRTVSHEQFF

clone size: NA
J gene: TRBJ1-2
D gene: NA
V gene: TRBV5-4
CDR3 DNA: TGTGCCAGCAGCTTGTTTGGGGATCTTCTGGGTGGCTACACCTTC
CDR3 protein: CASSLFGDLLGGYTF

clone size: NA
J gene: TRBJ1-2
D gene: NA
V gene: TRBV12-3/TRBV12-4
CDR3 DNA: TGTGCCAGCAGCTACGGACAGACTAACTATGGCTACACCTTC
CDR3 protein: CASSYGQTNYGYTF

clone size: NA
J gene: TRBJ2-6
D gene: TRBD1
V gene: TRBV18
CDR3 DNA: TGTGCCAGCTCACCACCGTTCGGCGGACAGGGTGCCTCTGGGGCCAACGTCCTGACTTTC
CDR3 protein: CASSPPFGGQGASGANVLTF

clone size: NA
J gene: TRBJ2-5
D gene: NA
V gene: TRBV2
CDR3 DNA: TGTGCCAGCAGTGAATGGGTAGAAGAGACCCAGTACTTC
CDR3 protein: CASSEWVEETQYF

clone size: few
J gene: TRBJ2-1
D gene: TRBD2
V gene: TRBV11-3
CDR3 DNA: TGTGCCAGCAGCACGAGGACTAGCGGGCCACAATACAATGAGCAGTTCTTC
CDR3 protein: CASSTRTSGPQYNEQFF

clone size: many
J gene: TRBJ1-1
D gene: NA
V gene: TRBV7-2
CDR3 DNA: TGTGCCAGCAGCTTCGCGGGAGTCATGAACACTGAAGCTTTCTTT
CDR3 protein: CASSFAGVMNTEAFF

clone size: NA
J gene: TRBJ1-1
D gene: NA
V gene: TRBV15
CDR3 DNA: TGTGCCACCAGCAGGCCCCAGGGAATGGACACTGAAGCTTTCTTT
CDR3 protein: CATSRPQGMDTEAFF

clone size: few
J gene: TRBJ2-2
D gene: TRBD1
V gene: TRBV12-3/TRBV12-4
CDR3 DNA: TGTGCCAGCAGTCTATGGACAGGGGGCTACGGGAACACCGGGGAGCTGTTTTTT
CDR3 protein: CASSLWTGGYGNTGELFF

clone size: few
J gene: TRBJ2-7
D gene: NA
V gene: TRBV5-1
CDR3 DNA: TGCGCCAGCAGCTTGAGGCAAGCCTACGAGCAGTACTTC
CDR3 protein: CASSLRQAYEQYF

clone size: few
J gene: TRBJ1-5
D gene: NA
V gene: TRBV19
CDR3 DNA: TGTGCCAGTAGTATGATCCGGGACCGGCACCAGCCCCAGCATTTT
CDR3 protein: CASSMIRDRHQPQHF

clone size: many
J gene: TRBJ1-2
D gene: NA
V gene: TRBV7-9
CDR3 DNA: TGTGCCAGCAGCTTAGGACGGCAGGAGGGCTACACCTTC
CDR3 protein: CASSLGRQEGYTF

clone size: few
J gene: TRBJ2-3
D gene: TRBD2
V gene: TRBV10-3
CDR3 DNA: TGTGCCATCAACCCGGGACTAGCGGGGGGGGCAGATACGCAGTATTTT
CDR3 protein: CAINPGLAGGADTQYF

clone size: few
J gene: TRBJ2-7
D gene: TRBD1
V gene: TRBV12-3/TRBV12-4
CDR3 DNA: TGTGCCAGCAGCAAGGACAGGGGGCCGGCGGAGCAGTACTTC
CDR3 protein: CASSKDRGPAEQYF

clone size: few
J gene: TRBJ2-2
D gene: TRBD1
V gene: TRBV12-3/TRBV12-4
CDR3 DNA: TGTGCCAGCAGCCCAGACAGGGAGGAGCTGTTTTTT
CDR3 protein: CASSPDREELFF

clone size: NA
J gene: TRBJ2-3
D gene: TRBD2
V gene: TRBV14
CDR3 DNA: TGTGCCAGCAGCCAGGGTAATAAACGAGGACTAGCGGGCCGAAGTAGCACAGATACGCAGTATTTT
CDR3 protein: CASSQGNKRGLAGRSSTDTQYF

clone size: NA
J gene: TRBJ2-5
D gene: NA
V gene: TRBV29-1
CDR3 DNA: TGCAGCGTTGAATACACTACAGAGACCCAGTACTTC
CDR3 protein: CSVEYTTETQYF

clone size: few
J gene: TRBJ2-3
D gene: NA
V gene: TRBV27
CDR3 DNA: TGTGCCAGCAGCACGATAGGGCAGGGATCAGATACGCAGTATTTT
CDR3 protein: CASSTIGQGSDTQYF

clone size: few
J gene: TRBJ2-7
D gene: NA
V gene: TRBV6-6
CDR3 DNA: TGTGCCAGCAGCCCTCGGACAGAAAGTTTCTACGAGCAGTACTTC
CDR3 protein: CASSPRTESFYEQYF

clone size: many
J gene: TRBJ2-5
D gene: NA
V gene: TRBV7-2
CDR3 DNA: TGTGCCAGCAGCTTAAACGGGCCCCCGGAGACCCAGTACTTC
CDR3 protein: CASSLNGPPETQYF

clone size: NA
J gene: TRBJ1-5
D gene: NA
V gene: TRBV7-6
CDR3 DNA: TGTGCCAGCAGCTTACTGGACAGCCCAATACAGCCCCAGCATTTT
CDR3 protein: CASSLLDSPIQPQHF

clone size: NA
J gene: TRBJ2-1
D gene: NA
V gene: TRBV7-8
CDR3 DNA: TGTGCCAGCACCCTGGCGAGTTACAATGAGCAGTTCTTC
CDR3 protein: CASTLASYNEQFF

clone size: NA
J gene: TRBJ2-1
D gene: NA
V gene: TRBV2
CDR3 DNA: TGTGCCAGCAGAATCTACCAAGTCCAGCCAGGATGGCAGTTCTTC
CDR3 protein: CASRIYQVQPGWQFF

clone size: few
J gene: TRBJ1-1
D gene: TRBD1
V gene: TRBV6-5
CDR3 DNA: TGTGCCAGCAGAAACCGGGACAGGGGATTACACACTGAAGCTTTCTTT
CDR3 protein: CASRNRDRGLHTEAFF

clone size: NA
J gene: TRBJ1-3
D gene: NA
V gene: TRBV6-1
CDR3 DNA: TGTGCCAGCAGCGAATGGAGGGGGAACACCATATATTTT
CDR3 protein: CASSEWRGNTIYF

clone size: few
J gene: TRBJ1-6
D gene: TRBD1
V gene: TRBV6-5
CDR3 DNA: TGTGCCAGCAGTTACACCAGGGGGCTAGTGTCACCCCTCCACTTT
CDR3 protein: CASSYTRGLVSPLHF